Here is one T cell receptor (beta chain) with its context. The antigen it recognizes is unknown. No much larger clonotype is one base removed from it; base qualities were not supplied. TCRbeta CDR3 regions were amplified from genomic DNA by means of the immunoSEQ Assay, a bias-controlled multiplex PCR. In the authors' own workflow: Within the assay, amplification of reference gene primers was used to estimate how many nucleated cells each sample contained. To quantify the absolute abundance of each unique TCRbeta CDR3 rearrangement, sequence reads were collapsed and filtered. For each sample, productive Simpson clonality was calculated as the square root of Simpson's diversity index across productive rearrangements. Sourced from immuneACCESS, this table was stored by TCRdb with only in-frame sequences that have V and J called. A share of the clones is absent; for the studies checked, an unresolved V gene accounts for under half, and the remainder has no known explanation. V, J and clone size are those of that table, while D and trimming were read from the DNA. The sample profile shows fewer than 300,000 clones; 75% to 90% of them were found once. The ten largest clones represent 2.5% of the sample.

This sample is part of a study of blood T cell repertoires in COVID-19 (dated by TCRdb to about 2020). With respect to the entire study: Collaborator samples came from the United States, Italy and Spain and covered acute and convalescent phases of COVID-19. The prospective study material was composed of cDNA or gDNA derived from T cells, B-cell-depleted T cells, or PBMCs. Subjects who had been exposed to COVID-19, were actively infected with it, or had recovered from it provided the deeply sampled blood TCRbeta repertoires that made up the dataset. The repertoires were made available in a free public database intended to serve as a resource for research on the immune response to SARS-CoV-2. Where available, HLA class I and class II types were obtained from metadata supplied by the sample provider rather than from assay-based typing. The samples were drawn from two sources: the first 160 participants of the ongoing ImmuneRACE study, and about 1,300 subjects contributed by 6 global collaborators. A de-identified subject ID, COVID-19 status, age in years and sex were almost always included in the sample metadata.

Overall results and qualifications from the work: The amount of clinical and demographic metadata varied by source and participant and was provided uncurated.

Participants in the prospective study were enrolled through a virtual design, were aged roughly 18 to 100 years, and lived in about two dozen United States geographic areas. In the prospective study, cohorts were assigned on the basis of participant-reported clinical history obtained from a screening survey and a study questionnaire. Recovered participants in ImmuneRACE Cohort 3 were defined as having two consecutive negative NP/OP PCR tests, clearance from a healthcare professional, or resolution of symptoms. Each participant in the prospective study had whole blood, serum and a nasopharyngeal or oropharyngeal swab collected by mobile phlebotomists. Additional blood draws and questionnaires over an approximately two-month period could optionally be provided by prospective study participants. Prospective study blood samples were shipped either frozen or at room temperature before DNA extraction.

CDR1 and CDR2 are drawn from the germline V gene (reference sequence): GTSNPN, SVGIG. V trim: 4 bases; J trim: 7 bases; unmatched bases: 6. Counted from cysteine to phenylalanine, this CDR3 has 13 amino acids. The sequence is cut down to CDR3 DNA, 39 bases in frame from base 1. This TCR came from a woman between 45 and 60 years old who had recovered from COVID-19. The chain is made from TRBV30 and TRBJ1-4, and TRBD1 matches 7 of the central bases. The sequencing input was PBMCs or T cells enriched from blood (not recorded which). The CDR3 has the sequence CAWKVQGREKLFF. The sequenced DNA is TGTGCCTGGAAGGTACAGGGGCGTGAAAAACTGTTTTTT.